The 28 T cell receptor beta chains below come from one sample, sequenced in a study of breast tumors, draining lymph nodes, adjacent tissues (dated by TCRdb to about 2016). Libraries came from multiplex PCR. These reads were obtained on an Illumina HiSeq 2000. Using fastp trimming at Q25 and MiXCR clonotype assembly, TCRdb reanalyzed the public sequencing data and kept in-frame beta chains. For every CDR3 protein sequence, its rows merge into one entry that carries the most common genes and DNA. This sample is represented by about 230,000 distinct CDR3 sequences; around 32% of them were singletons. The ten largest clonotypes hold around 1.4% of the sample. Lymph node samples were obtained from the axillary draining lymph nodes of breast cancer patients. What was sequenced was axillary lymph node tissue. The receptor set was obtained from a female donor with breast cancer. Some clones in this sample may be carry-over from other donors' samples.

At least ten counts were recorded for this clonotype. An end of the junction does not agree with germline; a read error may underlie this. The chain couples TRBV11-3 to TRBJ2-3, with D uncertain. Germline CDR1 SGHNT, CDR2 YENEEA. The CDR3 covers 15 residues. In nucleotides, the CDR3 is TGTGCCAGCAGCTTAGGGGCCGGAACCACACATACGCAGTATTTT. It specifies CASSLGAGTTHTQYF.

This clonotype was observed many times. The chain uses TRBV19 and TRBJ2-7; a weak D match, TRBD1 (5 bases). V was pared by 11 bases and J by 1 base, with 12 bases between. Looked up from germline, CDR1 is LNHDA and CDR2 is SQIVND (reference sequence). This CDR3 is 12 amino acids long. CDR3 DNA: TGTGCCTCCCAGACAGAGTCCTACGAGCAGTACTTC. It encodes CASQTESYEQYF.

On this clonotype: A much larger clone differs from this one at a single base, so this may be a read error. The J gene is TRBJ2-7, the V gene TRBV11-3; 8 nucleotides line up with TRBD1. V trimming: 4 bases; J trimming: 5 bases; junction bases outside the gene matches: 7. Germline V gives CDR1 SGHNT, CDR2 YENEEA. CDR3 size: 14 residues. CDR3 region: CASSWVTGAHEQYF. In DNA, the CDR3 is TGTGCCAGCAGCTGGGTGACAGGGGCCCACGAGCAGTACTTC.

Concerning this clonotype: With a much larger clone just one base away, this may be a read error. The chain has TRBV24-1 and TRBJ2-1; D tentatively fits TRBD1 or TRBD2 (5 bases each). The germline V gene has CDR1 KGHDR and CDR2 SFDVKD. The CDR3 contains 13 residues. The CDR3 region is CAASGGGSNEQFF. CDR3 bases: TGTGCCGCCAGTGGGGGTGGGAGCAATGAGCAGTTCTTC.

This clonotype was counted at least ten times. CDR3 loop: CACSAGSRTDTQYF. CDR3 bases: TGTGCCTGTTCGGCAGGGAGTCGCACAGATACGCAGTATTTT. The rearrangement links TRBV30 to TRBJ2-3; the D call may be TRBD1 or TRBD2 (5 bases each). CDR3 length equals 14 residues. The ends were cut back, 6 bases at V and 1 base at J, with 14 bases in the middle. Germline CDR1 and CDR2: GTSNPN and SVGIG (reference sequence).

This clonotype has at least ten counts. The CDR3 is CSERGTGSNQPQHF. Here the CDR3 DNA reads TGCAGTGAGCGGGGGACGGGAAGCAATCAGCCCCAGCATTTT. The gene calls are TRBV20-1 and TRBJ1-5; a possible D gene is TRBD1 (5 bases). The V and J ends lost 7 bases and 1 base respectively, with 14 bases between them. The CDR3 is 14 residues long. Germline CDR1 and CDR2: DFQATT and SNEGSKA (reference sequence).

The chain joins TRBV19 to TRBJ1-4; D gene unclear. The CDR3 runs to 14 residues. V gave up 3 bases and J gave up 8 bases, with 13 bases separating them. CDR1 is LNHDA, CDR2 SQIVND, per germline (reference sequence). This CDR3 is CASSMREGKEKLFF. The CDR3 DNA is TGTGCCAGTAGTATGAGGGAGGGAAAAGAAAAACTGTTTTTT.

This clonotype was seen ten or more times. V gene TRBV28 combines with J gene TRBJ2-5; 11 bases align to TRBD2. Trimming at V came to 5 bases and at J to 3 bases, leaving 11 bases not matched to a gene. This CDR3 contains 17 residues. Germline V CDR1 and CDR2: MDHEN, SYDVKM. In DNA, the CDR3 is TGTGCCAGCAGTCCCTTGCCCCTGGGACTAGCGGAAGAGACCCAGTACTTC. Its translation is CASSPLPLGLAEETQYF.

This clonotype is termed medium-sized. The genes are TRBV9 and TRBJ2-1, with D possibly TRBD2 on 6 matching bases. The CDR3 totals 12 residues. The germline V gene has CDR1 SGDLS and CDR2 YYNGEE. Between the trimmed V and J ends, which lost 0 bases and 11 bases, there was a span of 9 bases. CDR3 bases: TGTGCCAGCAGCGTAGACAGCGGGCAGCAGTTCTTC. Translating gives CASSVDSGQQFF.

In its sample, this clonotype was seen many times. The chain couples TRBV28 to TRBJ2-7, with 7 positions matching TRBD2. From germline, CDR1 is MDHEN and CDR2 SYDVKM. This CDR3 is 15 amino acids long. With 7 bases clipped from V and 0 bases from J, the junction kept 9 bases outside the gene matches. DNA for the CDR3: TGTGCCAGCAAAGTAGCGGGCGATAGCTCCTACGAGCAGTACTTC. Translated: CASKVAGDSSYEQYF.

Concerning this clonotype itself: Relative to the germline gene, one junction end is altered; a read error may explain this. The V gene is TRBV9, the J gene TRBJ1-1; D is unclear. Germline V gene sequence: CDR1 SGDLS, CDR2 YYNGEE. The CDR3 covers 13 residues. CDR3 amino acids: CAGSVTENTEAFF. For the CDR3, the DNA is TGTGCCGGCAGCGTCACGGAGAACACTGAAGCTTTCTTT.

This clonotype was counted ten times or more. The chain has TRBV5-8 and TRBJ1-6; D is ambiguous. CDR1 is SGHTS and CDR2 is YDEGEE in the germline V gene. V lost 4 bases and J lost 7, with 12 bases in between. CDR3 size: 14 residues. CDR3: CASSQRGGNSPLHF. Here the CDR3 DNA reads TGTGCCAGCAGCCAGAGAGGAGGGAATTCACCCCTCCACTTT.

The chain couples TRBV11-2 to TRBJ2-6; D is uncertain. CDR1 SGHAT and CDR2 FQNNGV come from the germline V gene. The CDR3 is 13 amino acids. Trimming took 4 bases from V and 6 from J, leaving 7 bases between them. The CDR3 sequence is CASSSLLANVLTF. The DNA of the CDR3 is TGTGCCAGCAGCTCCCTGTTGGCCAACGTCCTGACTTTC.

There are many counts of this clonotype. The chain uses TRBV20-1 and TRBJ1-5; D unclear. CDR1 and CDR2 (germline): DFQATT, SNEGSKA (reference sequence). The CDR3 runs to 14 residues. The germline V and J ends were trimmed by 6 bases and 7 bases, with 19 bases remaining between them. CDR3 sequence (DNA): TGCAGTGCCATGGCCCAGGTCCCCGACCAGCCCCAGCATTTT. Residues: CSAMAQVPDQPQHF.

This clonotype was seen ten or more times. One end of the junction varies from germline; a read error may be responsible. The V gene is TRBV20-1, the J gene TRBJ2-5; no clear D gene. Germline-derived CDR1 and CDR2 are DFQATT and SNEGSKA (reference sequence). This CDR3 is 11 amino acids long. DNA for the CDR3: TGCAGTGCAAAGCGTATAGAGACCCAGTCCTTC. It specifies CSAKRIETQSF.

Concerning this clonotype: One junction end does not reproduce the germline sequence, and a read error may be involved. The chain carries TRBV5-1 and TRBJ2-3, with no clear D. The CDR3 runs to 15 residues. CDR1 and CDR2 from the germline V gene are SGHRS and YFSETQ. CDR3 bases: TGTGCCAGCAGCCTGGAGCCTTCCTCCACAGATACGCAGTATTTT. Translating it yields CASSLEPSSTDTQYF. Full variable domain (remainder filled in from reference TRBV5-1 and TRBJ2-3): KAGVTQTPRYLIKTRGQQVTLSCSPISGHRSVSWYQQTPGQGLQFLFEYFSETQRNKGNFPGRFSGRQFSNSRSEMNVSTLELGDSALYLCASSLEPSSTDTQYFGPGTRLTVL.

Note on this clonotype: An end of the junction does not agree with germline; a read error may underlie this. The chain employs TRBV7-2 and TRBJ1-3, with a tentative D call TRBD1 (5 bases). Germline V gene sequence: CDR1 SGHTA, CDR2 FQGNSA. This CDR3 is built from 13 residues. The CDR3 here is CASGAPSGNTIYF. In nucleotides, the CDR3 is TGTGCCAGTGGGGCCCCCTCTGGAAACACCATATACTTT.

The chain has TRBV2 and TRBJ1-2; the D is unclear. Germline CDR1 is SNHLY and CDR2 is FYNNEI. Deletions cut 10 bases from V and 1 base from J, with 13 bases between. The CDR3 consists of 13 residues. The DNA for the CDR3 is TGTGCCATCAACCCACTGAATAACTATGGCTACACCTTC. Translation gives CAINPLNNYGYTF.

CDR3 DNA: TGTGCCAGCAGTTCCACCTCGACAGGGGGGGCCAAAAACATTCAGTACTTC. This sequence encodes CASSSTSTGGAKNIQYF. This chain links TRBV6-5 with TRBJ2-4, with 9 bases fitting TRBD1. From germline, CDR1 is MNHEY and CDR2 SVGAGI. Germline trimming cut 4 bases from V and 1 base from J; bases unmatched to any gene: 8. The CDR3 length is 17 residues.

This clonotype occurred many times. This chain links TRBV19 with TRBJ1-5; perhaps TRBD1 as D (5 bases). This CDR3 is built from 13 residues. V was cut by 1 base and J by 7 bases, with 8 bases left in between. Per the germline V gene, CDR1 is LNHDA and CDR2 is SQIVND (reference sequence). The CDR3 nucleotides read TGTGCCAGTAGTATAGGGGGCGGGCAGCCCCAGCATTTT. Its protein product is CASSIGGGQPQHF.

About this clonotype: A much larger clonotype is one base distant, so this may be a read error. The chain carries TRBV3-1 and TRBJ2-5; 9 positions agree with TRBD1. There are 15 residues in the CDR3. Germline CDR1 reads LGHDT; CDR2 reads YNNKEL (reference sequence). CDR3 protein: CASGQGGQGGETQYF. The CDR3 DNA reads as TGTGCCAGCGGCCAAGGGGGACAGGGAGGCGAGACCCAGTACTTC.

The V and J genes are TRBV24-1 and TRBJ1-5; D may be TRBD1 (5 bases). The CDR3 is made up of 14 amino acids. Germline lookup yields CDR1 KGHDR and CDR2 SFDVKD. The V and J ends lost 5 bases and 5 bases respectively, with 12 bases between them. CDR3 coding DNA: TGTGCCACCAGTGGACTGGGGGTCGATCAGCCCCAGCATTTT. It codes for CATSGLGVDQPQHF.

The chain couples TRBV2 to TRBJ1-5, with D perhaps TRBD1 (5 bases). CDR3 length: 14 residues. Germline-derived CDR1 and CDR2 are SNHLY and FYNNEI. The V gene lost 3 bases and the J gene lost 6 bases, with 12 bases spanning the gap. CDR3 sequence (DNA): TGTGCCAGCAGTGATGGGGGGACCTCTCAGCCCCAGCATTTT. The encoded protein is CASSDGGTSQPQHF.

Many counts were recorded for this clonotype. The chain has TRBV12-5 and TRBJ2-1; TRBD1 agrees at 9 bases. V trimming: 7 bases; J trimming: 12 bases; junction bases outside the gene matches: 19. Germline V CDR1 and CDR2: LGHNT, FRNRAP. The CDR3 totals 16 residues. The CDR3 region is CASAPSGTGHFSMQFF. CDR3 sequence (DNA): TGTGCTAGTGCCCCAAGCGGGACAGGGCACTTTTCAATGCAGTTCTTC.

This clonotype has just a few counts. The junction differs from germline at one of its ends, possibly a read error. This rearrangement joins TRBV11-2 to TRBJ2-5; no clear D. CDR3 length equals 13 residues. Looked up from germline, CDR1 is SGHAT and CDR2 is FQNNGV. The CDR3 sequence is CASSPGRQATQYF. Written as DNA, the CDR3 is TGTGCCAGCAGCCCTGGGCGCCAAGCGACCCAGTACTTC.

As regards this clonotype: This may stem from a read error, because a much larger clone lies one nucleotide away. The gene calls are TRBV5-1 and TRBJ2-5, with 7 bases lining up with TRBD2. The CDR3 sequence is 14 residues long. Germline V CDR1 and CDR2: SGHRS, YFSETQ. CDR3 nucleotide sequence: TGCGCCCGCAGCTTGGTGGGGGGGGTGCAGACCCAGTACTTC. Amino acids: CARSLVGGVQTQYF.

The sample holds a few counts of this clonotype. Being one base from a much bigger clone, this may be a read error. The chain is built from TRBV6-4 and TRBJ2-5; D gene ambiguous. Trimming stripped 10 bases from V and 4 bases from J, with 13 bases between. Germline CDR1 reads MRHNA; CDR2 reads SNTAGT. This CDR3 spans 12 amino acids. The CDR3 DNA is TGTGCCAACTCACGGGCCACAGAGACCCAGTACTTC. Its translation is CANSRATETQYF.

This clonotype occurred many times. The rearrangement joins TRBV13 to TRBJ2-7; 8 nucleotides line up with TRBD1. The germline V gene has CDR1 PRHDT and CDR2 FYEKMQ (reference sequence). The CDR3 runs to 14 residues. Trimming cost V 5 bases and J 6 bases; bases outside gene matches: 9. CDR3 DNA sequence: TGTGCCAGCAGCCGAGGACAGGGAATGGTCGAGCAGTACTTC. As protein: CASSRGQGMVEQYF.